The clone carrying this TCR beta chain has just a few counts. The source of the sample is a study of T-cell memory formation after mild COVID-19. From the 5' RACE reads, TCRdb called clonotypes with MiXCR, one entry per CDR3 protein. The repertoire holds a few hundred thousand distinct CDR3 sequences, with 20% to 25% as singletons. The CDR3 has 16 residues. CDR1 SGHRS and CDR2 YFSETQ come from the germline V gene. Unmatched junction bases numbered 12, after V lost 3 bases and J lost 6 bases. The receptor's source is an adult woman who had mild COVID-19 (a few samples of this study predate the infection). Cell type and time point are not known. The sequencing sample was made of PBMCs or a T cell subset sorted from them (not recorded which). The genes are TRBV5-1 and TRBJ2-1; 7 bases fit TRBD1. The chain's CDR3 is CASSSMTGSSANEQFF. CDR3 coding DNA: TGCGCCAGCAGCTCCATGACAGGGTCATCGGCCAATGAGCAGTTCTTC.